This entry concerns a single T cell receptor (beta chain). Its target is unknown. This may arise from a read error, as a much more abundant clone is one base away. CDR1 is SQVTM and CDR2 is ANQGSEA in the germline V gene. The CDR3 sequence is 15 residues long. The J segment lost 1 base and the V segment lost 7 bases, leaving 7 bases of the junction unmatched. About 9.6 milliliters of peripheral blood were drawn from each donor into EDTA-treated tubes. With a J-beta primer mix and a sample-barcoded 5' primer, a second PCR ran about 7 to 11 cycles. Template switching added a 12-random-nucleotide identifier to every cDNA molecule. TCRdb reanalysed the 5' RACE reads using MiXCR and keeps one entry per CDR3 protein. The sample has under 800,000 distinct CDR3 sequences, about 40% seen once. This sample stems from a study of blood T cells in healthy people across ages. Notes on the study in general: A roughly linear fall in TCR beta diversity per million T cells was seen with increasing age.

The clonotype was recovered from a woman aged 55 to 70 in good health. V is TRBV29-1 and J is TRBJ2-3; 11 bases match TRBD2. Material for sequencing was blood. DNA for the CDR3: TGCAGCGCTTGGACTAGCGGGCAGGGCACAGATACGCAGTATTTT. Protein product: CSAWTSGQGTDTQYF.